This T cell receptor (beta chain) was sequenced during a study of T cells in Graves' hyperthyroidism and ophthalmopathy. Study-level results: In the analysis, a 13 V-J model separated ophthalmopathy from stable hyperthyroidism. Most thyroid-expanded clonotypes above 0.001 were also found in blood.

Between the trimmed V and J ends, which lost 3 bases and 3 bases, there was a span of 11 bases. CDR3 length equals 13 residues. Germline-derived CDR1 and CDR2 are SQVTM and ANQGSEA. Exclusion of patients followed from uncontrolled infection, other autoimmune disease, pregnancy or lactation. The source of the PBMCs was more than 9.5 ml of fresh peripheral blood. Amplification of TCR beta CDR3 regions was performed using RNA transcripts as template. First-round RT-PCR with HTBI primers amplified the TCR CDR3 region. TCRdb passed the multiplex PCR reads through MiXCR, listing each CDR3 protein once. The sample includes about 840,000 distinct CDR3 sequences, more than 30% seen only once; the top ten take about 8.9%. This clonotype was recorded many times. No antigen is known for it.

This chain links TRBV29-1 with TRBJ1-1; D ambiguous. Source material: blood. This receptor was taken from a man between 18 and 35 years old with Graves' hyperthyroidism. CDR3: CSVEVGFDTEAFF. The CDR3 DNA sequence: TGCAGCGTTGAGGTAGGGTTTGACACTGAAGCTTTCTTT.